The rows below give T cell receptor beta chains drawn from one sample of a study of cytomegalovirus exposure and HLA in healthy donors. The protocol was immunoSEQ multiplex PCR, while the TCRdb copy is restricted to in-frame clones and leaves out a portion. The repertoire has about 150,000 clones, around four fifths of them found once; the top ten carry approximately 3.6%. Material for sequencing was PBMCs. These receptors all stem from a male donor in good health and CMV-seronegative. Each CDR3 is given with its conserved first and last residue.

CDR3aa	v_gene
CASSLGPRAAFF	TRBV7-2
CASSPSGGGELFF	TRBV28
CASSGGLAGEETQYF	TRBV9
CASSVRQGEYNEQFF	TRBV4-1
CASKTGRHNYGYTF	TRBV6-5
CASTRQVQMNTEAFF	TRBV7-8
CASSQETGLDSPLHF	TRBV4-1
CAWSQRGGNEQFF	TRBV30
CASSIFTGGSYNEQFF	TRBV19
CATRGRTDTQYF	TRBV19
CASSFRQEQYF	TRBV7-9
CASSRDPIYEQYF	TRBV9
CASSPSKQDTQYF	TRBV7-3
CASSKGTLNEQFF	TRBV19
CASRSGTSGSAYNEQFF	TRBV12-2
CASTAGLRRGLNQPQHF	TRBV21-1
CASSSRDRGPLTQYF	TRBV7-9
CASSHRTGKGTDTQYF	TRBV4-1
CASSPGTGPEQYF	TRBV19
CASSLGLAATYEQYF	TRBV27
CASSLNRDRGSYEQYF	TRBV18
CASSGGDLSYEQYF	TRBV19
CASSRTANTEAFF	TRBV28
CASGGQVYNEQFF	TRBV7-2
CASSSPGHLPTSETNTEAFF	TRBV7-7
CASRLGGTEAFF	TRBV6-5
CASRRGGRPLATEAFF	TRBV5-8
CASSLLITDTQYF	TRBV5-6
CASSLGLAGYNEQFF	TRBV7-3
CASSLEPEAGELFF	TRBV11-2
CASSRWGTGDYYGYTF	TRBV28
CATSRGPSSEQYF	TRBV15
CASSDPRSNYGYTF	TRBV6-1
CASSLGSPSYNEQFF	TRBV7-9
CASSETLAKNIQYF	TRBV2
CASRPVLRGGEQFF	TRBV9
CASWSAQSQTPGTVTGELFF	TRBV28
CASSEGGNDGYTF	TRBV25-1
CASSVARTSRSNEQFF	TRBV9
CASSVVPETGELFF	TRBV2
CASSTRTGMNEQFF	TRBV5-1
CASSTGRGIRTEAFF	TRBV5-1
CASSERGMDTEAFF	TRBV6-1
CASGPGQGTYEQYF	TRBV12-5
CASSPRGPTYEQYF	TRBV14
CASSQARGQSSYEQYF	TRBV4-1